Listed here are 26 T cell receptor beta chains from one sample, sequenced in a study of CD4 T cells in relation to SARS-CoV-2 and coronaviruses. The assay was immunoSEQ multiplex PCR, and TCRdb's table has in-frame clones only and misses some. Of some 44,000 clones listed, roughly 80% are singletons. Their specific antigens are unknown. The sample comprised naive CD4+ T cells from PBMCs, cultured in vitro. Described subset: naive CD4+ T cells isolated by negative enrichment. These receptor sequences come from an adult with COVID-19.

In this sample, this clone turned up once. The chain uses TRBV2 and TRBJ2-3; 8 positions match TRBD2. V was clipped by 3 bases and J by 4 bases; unmatched bases: 9. CDR1 is SNHLY and CDR2 is FYNNEI in the germline V gene. The length of the CDR3 is 16 residues. The CDR3 sequence is CASSDGGAESADTQYF. The CDR3 nucleotides read TGTGCCAGCAGTGACGGGGGGGCGGAAAGTGCAGATACGCAGTATTTT.

This chain uses TRBV5-1 with TRBJ2-1; D is unresolved. Germline assignment: CDR1 SGHRS and CDR2 YFSETQ. Trimming took off 3 bases at V and 1 base at J, with 14 bases between the two ends. The CDR3 contains 16 residues. The CDR3 DNA sequence: TGCGCCAGCAGCTATAGTAGCCTGCATTCCTACAATGAGCAGTTCTTC. Translation gives CASSYSSLHSYNEQFF.

The rearrangement uses TRBV6-2 or TRBV6-3 and TRBJ2-7, with D uncertain. Trimming shortened V by 6 bases and J by 1 base, and 13 bases separated the two germline ends. Germline CDR1 is MNHEY and CDR2 is SVGEGT. The CDR3 spans 14 residues. The CDR3 region is CASSTTTVSYEQYF. The CDR3 DNA follows: TGTGCCAGCAGCACAACAACCGTTTCCTACGAGCAGTACTTC.

The rearrangement joins TRBV13 to TRBJ2-1, with a tentative D call TRBD2 (6 bases). The CDR3 contains 14 residues. Trimming stripped 3 bases from V and 5 bases from J, with 11 bases between. From germline, CDR1 is PRHDT and CDR2 FYEKMQ (reference sequence). In DNA form, the CDR3 reads TGTGCCAGCAGCTTCGGAGGGCCCCACAATGAGCAGTTCTTC. As protein: CASSFGGPHNEQFF.

This clone showed up just once. The chain carries TRBV25-1 and TRBJ2-7; D may match TRBD1 or TRBD2 (5 bases each). V was trimmed by 3 bases and J by 1 base, leaving 13 bases between them. This CDR3 is 15 amino acids long. Germline-derived CDR1 and CDR2 are MGHDK and SYGVNS. CDR3 nucleotide sequence: TGTGCCAGCAGTGATGATGAGGGGTTGTCCTACGAGCAGTACTTC. It codes for CASSDDEGLSYEQYF.

The V gene is TRBV18, the J gene TRBJ2-3; D is uncertain. Deletions cut 3 bases from V and 0 bases from J, with 10 bases between. The germline V gene has CDR1 KGHSH and CDR2 LQKENI. The CDR3 is 15 residues long. The CDR3 nucleotides read TGTGCCAGCTCACCTGCTTACGGGAGCACAGATACGCAGTATTTT. It codes for CASSPAYGSTDTQYF.

The rearrangement joins TRBV6-5 to TRBJ2-7, with D perhaps TRBD1 (6 bases). CDR1 is MNHEY, CDR2 SVGAGI, per germline. The CDR3 runs to 14 residues. The ends were cut back, 7 bases at V and 0 bases at J, with 13 bases in the middle. The DNA of the CDR3 is TGTGCCAGCATGGAAGGGGGTGCCTCCTACGAGCAGTACTTC. As protein: CASMEGGASYEQYF.

CDR3 sequence reads: CASSFGFSSYEQYF. CDR3 sequence (DNA): TGTGCCAGCAGTTTCGGCTTTAGCTCCTACGAGCAGTACTTC. The chain is built from TRBV6-2 or TRBV6-3 and TRBJ2-7; D is ambiguous. The V gene lost 4 bases and the J gene lost 0 bases, with 10 bases spanning the gap. Germline V gene sequence: CDR1 MNHEY, CDR2 SVGEGT. This CDR3 is 14 amino acids long.

The rearrangement joins TRBV28 to TRBJ2-2; D possibly corresponds to TRBD2 (6 bases). The V gene's germline CDR1 is MDHEN and CDR2 SYDVKM. This CDR3 is 15 amino acids long. V lost 5 bases to trimming and J lost 6 bases, with 16 bases between them. CDR3 region: CASSQTRIHSGELFF. The CDR3 coding sequence is TGTGCCAGCAGTCAGACTAGAATTCACTCCGGGGAGCTGTTTTTT.

The gene calls are TRBV28 and TRBJ2-7; 13 bases match TRBD2. This CDR3 is built from 13 residues. Germline assignment: CDR1 MDHEN and CDR2 SYDVKM. J lost 8 bases, V lost 6 bases, and 4 bases had no gene match. This chain's CDR3 is CASSPGTSGKQYF. CDR3 in DNA: TGTGCCAGCAGCCCTGGGACTAGCGGGAAGCAGTACTTC. Drawing the rest from reference TRBV28 and TRBJ2-7, the complete variable domain is DVKVTQSSRYLVKRTGEKVFLECVQDMDHENMFWYRQDPGLGLRLIYFSYDVKMKEKGDIPEGYSVSREKKERFSLILESASTNQTSMYLCASSPGTSGKQYFGPGTRLTVT.

The chain is built from TRBV2 and TRBJ1-3, with D hard to call. CDR3 size: 15 residues. Germline CDR1 reads SNHLY; CDR2 reads FYNNEI. Trimming took off 6 bases at V and 2 bases at J, with 14 bases between the two ends. Written as DNA, the CDR3 is TGTGCCAGCAGACCTGACTTAGCCGCTGGAAACACCATATATTTT. Its translation is CASRPDLAAGNTIYF.

This sequence joins TRBV4-1 and TRBJ2-7, with D unclear. The germline gives CDR1 MGHRA, CDR2 YSYEKL. V dropped 1 base and J dropped 5 bases, with 12 bases sitting between them. There are 14 residues in the CDR3. CDR3 sequence: CASSQVYSTHEQYF. CDR3 nucleotides: TGCGCCAGCAGCCAAGTTTACAGTACGCACGAGCAGTACTTC.

The chain carries TRBV29-1 and TRBJ2-1, with D possibly TRBD1 on 5 matching bases. Between the trimmed V and J ends, which lost 6 bases and 7 bases, there was a span of 7 bases. The CDR3 has 10 residues. Germline V gene lookup returns CDR1 SQVTM and CDR2 ANQGSEA. CDR3 amino acids: CSVQENEQFF. The DNA of the CDR3 is TGCAGCGTACAGGAGAATGAGCAGTTCTTC.

The chain combines TRBV28 with TRBJ1-2; tentative D call: TRBD1 (6 bases). CDR1 and CDR2 (germline): MDHEN, SYDVKM. Trimming cost V 4 bases and J 7 bases, with 19 bases left between them. The CDR3 loop spans 15 amino acids. The CDR3 reads CASSSGGAELFGYTF. CDR3 coding DNA: TGTGCCAGCAGTTCGGGGGGCGCCGAACTTTTTGGCTACACCTTC.

The chain uses TRBV12-3 or TRBV12-4 and TRBJ1-2; D may be TRBD1 (5 bases). The CDR3 covers 12 residues. V dropped 3 bases and J dropped 10 bases, with 12 bases sitting between them. CDR3 sequence (DNA): TGTGCCAGCAGTTTCGGCAGGGAACACTACACCTTC. It codes for CASSFGREHYTF.

This clone has only a few counts. The V gene is TRBV7-2, the J gene TRBJ1-1, with D perhaps matching TRBD1 (5 bases). Germline CDR1 and CDR2: SGHTA and FQGNSA. CDR3 length: 13 amino acids. Trimming took 2 bases from V and 11 from J, leaving 15 bases between them. CDR3 residues: CASSLIGGLEAFF. In DNA, the CDR3 is TGTGCCAGCAGCTTAATCGGGGGACTAGAGGCTTTCTTT. The complete variable domain, with remaining parts taken from reference TRBV7-2 and TRBJ1-1, reads GAGVSQSPSNKVTEKGKDVELRCDPISGHTALYWYRQSLGQGLEFLIYFQGNSAPDKSGLPSDRFSAERTGGSVSTLTIQRTQQEDSAVYLCASSLIGGLEAFFGQGTRLTVV.

This chain connects TRBV18 to TRBJ1-1; 11 bases align to TRBD1. The CDR3 has 15 residues. The V segment lost 0 bases and the J segment 10 bases; nucleotides outside the gene matches: 7. The germline CDR1 and CDR2 sequences are KGHSH and LQKENI. CDR3 loop: CASSPPIGTGGLAFF. In nucleotides, the CDR3 is TGTGCCAGCTCACCACCGATCGGGACAGGGGGTTTAGCTTTCTTT.

CDR3 sequence: CASSLGGGGWSYNEQFF. The CDR3 nucleotides are TGTGCCAGCAGCCTGGGCGGCGGGGGGTGGTCCTACAATGAGCAGTTCTTC. The chain combines TRBV5-6 with TRBJ2-1, with TRBD2 identical over 8 bases. CDR1 and CDR2 from the germline V gene are SGHDT and YYEEEE. J lost 1 base, V lost 4 bases, and 10 bases had no gene match. The CDR3 consists of 17 residues.

J is TRBJ2-5 and V is TRBV2, with 10 bases fitting TRBD1. Germline CDR1 SNHLY, CDR2 FYNNEI. The CDR3 loop spans 13 amino acids. With 7 bases clipped from V and 4 bases from J, the junction kept 3 bases outside the gene matches. CDR3 bases: TGTGCCAGCAACGGGACAGGGGTAGAGACCCAGTACTTC. Its translation: CASNGTGVETQYF.

The chain is built from TRBV24-1 and TRBJ2-1; the match to TRBD1 covers 7 bases. The germline gives CDR1 KGHDR, CDR2 SFDVKD. V shed 3 bases, J shed 5 bases, and the junction held 6 bases outside the gene matches. The CDR3 extends over 15 amino acids. The CDR3 region has the DNA TGTGCCACCAGTGATCCGGGACAGACTAACAATGAGCAGTTCTTC. This encodes CATSDPGQTNNEQFF.

This clone was seen only once. The chain is built from TRBV7-3 and TRBJ1-1; TRBD1 might be the D (5 bases). CDR1 SGHTA and CDR2 FQGTGA come from the germline V gene. V lost 1 base and J lost 2, with 11 bases in between. CDR3 size: 15 residues. This chain's CDR3 is CASSLMAGQNTEAFF. CDR3 bases: TGTGCCAGCAGCTTAATGGCAGGGCAAAACACTGAAGCTTTCTTT.

V usage is TRBV2 and J usage is TRBJ1-4; 8 nucleotides line up with TRBD1. This CDR3 has 14 amino acids. Germline V gene lookup returns CDR1 SNHLY and CDR2 FYNNEI. V shed 6 bases, J shed 7 bases, and the junction held 7 bases outside the gene matches. The CDR3 protein is CASSLTGGSEKLFF. The CDR3 DNA is TGTGCCAGCAGCCTAACAGGGGGGAGTGAAAAACTGTTTTTT.

This clone was picked up one time. The chain has TRBV7-6 and TRBJ2-1, with a possible D match to TRBD2 (6 bases). This CDR3 has 15 amino acids. Germline V gene data show CDR1 as SGHVS and CDR2 as FNYEAQ. Trimming took 4 bases from V and 7 from J, leaving 17 bases between them. CDR3 sequence reads: CASSSGGAGGNEQFF. DNA of the CDR3: TGTGCCAGCAGCTCAGGCGGAGCCGGAGGGAATGAGCAGTTCTTC. Full variable domain (remainder filled in from reference TRBV7-6 and TRBJ2-1): GAGVSQSPRYKVTKRGQDVALRCDPISGHVSLYWYRQALGQGPEFLTYFNYEAQQDKSGLPNDRFSAERPEGSISTLTIQRTEQRDSAMYRCASSSGGAGGNEQFFGPGTRLTVL.

The chain couples TRBV25-1 to TRBJ2-5, with a tentative D call TRBD2 (5 bases). The V gene's germline CDR1 is MGHDK and CDR2 SYGVNS. This CDR3 spans 15 amino acids. V dropped 3 bases and J dropped 5 bases, with 16 bases sitting between them. For the CDR3, the DNA is TGTGCCAGCAGTGACAGGTGGGAGACGGGGGAGACCCAGTACTTC. Residues: CASSDRWETGETQYF. Together with reference TRBV25-1 and TRBJ2-5, the CDR3 gives the full variable domain: EADIYQTPRYLVIGTGKKITLECSQTMGHDKMYWYQQDPGMELHLIHYSYGVNSTEKGDLSSESTVSRIRTEHFPLTLESARPSHTSQYLCASSDRWETGETQYFGPGTRLLVL.

The V and J genes are TRBV11-2 and TRBJ2-1; D gene ambiguous. The CDR3 consists of 13 residues. The V gene lost 3 bases and the J gene lost 4 bases, with 7 bases spanning the gap. The germline V gene has CDR1 SGHAT and CDR2 FQNNGV. The CDR3 DNA sequence: TGTGCCAGCAGCTTCTCTGAGTACAATGAGCAGTTCTTC. Protein: CASSFSEYNEQFF.

V usage is TRBV9 and J usage is TRBJ2-4; 8 positions agree with TRBD2. The V gene's germline CDR1 is SGDLS and CDR2 YYNGEE. With 4 bases clipped from V and 6 bases from J, the junction kept 6 bases outside the gene matches. This CDR3 spans 14 amino acids. CDR3 nucleotides: TGTGCCAGCAGCCCTGGGACTAGGGTAAACATTCAGTACTTC. Translating it yields CASSPGTRVNIQYF.